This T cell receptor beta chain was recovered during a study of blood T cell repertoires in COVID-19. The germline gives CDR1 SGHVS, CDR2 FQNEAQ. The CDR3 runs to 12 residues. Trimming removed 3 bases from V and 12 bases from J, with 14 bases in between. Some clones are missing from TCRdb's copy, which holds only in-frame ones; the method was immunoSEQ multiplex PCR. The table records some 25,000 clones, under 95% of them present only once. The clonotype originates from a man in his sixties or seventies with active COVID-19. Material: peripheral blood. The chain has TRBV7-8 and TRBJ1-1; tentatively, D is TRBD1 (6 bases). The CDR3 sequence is CASSFSDRIPFF. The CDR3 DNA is TGTGCCAGCAGCTTCTCCGACAGGATACCTTTCTTT.